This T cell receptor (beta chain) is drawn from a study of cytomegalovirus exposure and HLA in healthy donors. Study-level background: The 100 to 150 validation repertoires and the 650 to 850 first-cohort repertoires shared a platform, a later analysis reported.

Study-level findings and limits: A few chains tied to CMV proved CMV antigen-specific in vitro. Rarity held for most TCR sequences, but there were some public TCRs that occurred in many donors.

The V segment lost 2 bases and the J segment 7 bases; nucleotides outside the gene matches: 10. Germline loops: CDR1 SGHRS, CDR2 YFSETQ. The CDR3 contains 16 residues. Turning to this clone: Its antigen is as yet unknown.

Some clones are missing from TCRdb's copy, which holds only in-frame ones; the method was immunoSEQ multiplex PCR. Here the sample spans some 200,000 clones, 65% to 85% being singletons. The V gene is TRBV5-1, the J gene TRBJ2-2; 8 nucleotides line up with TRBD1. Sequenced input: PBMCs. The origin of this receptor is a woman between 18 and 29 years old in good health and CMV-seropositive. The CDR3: CASSFPPGGANGELFF. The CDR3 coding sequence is TGCGCCAGCAGCTTTCCACCAGGGGGCGCAAACGGGGAGCTGTTTTTT.